This T cell receptor (beta chain) was obtained from a study of blood T cell repertoires in COVID-19. Study in general: The United States, Italy and Spain supplied acute and convalescent COVID-19 samples.

Trimming shortened V by 3 bases and J by 10 bases, and 15 bases separated the two germline ends. There are 13 residues in the CDR3. Original processing notes: Reference gene primers were amplified, and this amplification served to estimate nucleated cell counts. TCRdb's copy holds only in-frame clones and misses some; the assay was immunoSEQ multiplex PCR. Clone size and V and J calls were adopted from that table, with D and trimming inferred from the DNA. This sample has 200,000 or so clones, with 82% found just once. The sequence was collected from a woman aged 30 to 39 with acute or convalescent COVID-19. Material for sequencing was peripheral blood. The J gene is TRBJ1-2, the V gene TRBV12-3 or TRBV12-4, with D maybe TRBD1 (6 bases). The CDR3 sequence is CASSFSQGRAYTF. CDR3 DNA: TGTGCCAGCAGTTTTTCTCAGGGGAGGGCCTACACCTTC.